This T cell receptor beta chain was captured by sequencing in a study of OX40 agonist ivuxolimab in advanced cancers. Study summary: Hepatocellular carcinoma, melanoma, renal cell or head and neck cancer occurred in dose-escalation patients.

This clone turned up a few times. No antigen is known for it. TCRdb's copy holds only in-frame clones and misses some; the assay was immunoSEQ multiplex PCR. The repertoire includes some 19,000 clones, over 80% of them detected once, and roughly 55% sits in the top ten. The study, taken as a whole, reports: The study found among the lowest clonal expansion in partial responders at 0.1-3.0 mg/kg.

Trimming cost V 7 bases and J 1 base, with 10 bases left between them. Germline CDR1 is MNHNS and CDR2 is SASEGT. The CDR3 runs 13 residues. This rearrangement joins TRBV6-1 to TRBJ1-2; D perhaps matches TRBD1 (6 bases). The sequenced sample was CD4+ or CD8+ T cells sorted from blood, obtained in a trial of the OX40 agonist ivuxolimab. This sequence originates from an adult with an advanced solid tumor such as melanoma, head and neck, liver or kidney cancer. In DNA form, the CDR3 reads TGTGCCAGCATGAGGACAGATAACTATGGCTACACCTTC. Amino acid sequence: CASMRTDNYGYTF.